This passage covers 2 T cell receptor beta chains from one sample sequenced in a study of cytomegalovirus exposure and HLA in healthy donors. Sequencing was performed with immunoSEQ multiplex PCR; in TCRdb, only in-frame clones are kept and a portion is missing. The profile shows about 270,000 clones, approximately 86% of them singletons. Sequences were obtained from PBMCs. The receptors here all came from a woman under 30 in good health and CMV-seronegative.

V usage is TRBV5-6 and J usage is TRBJ2-2; D call uncertain. This CDR3 has 14 amino acids. V lost 4 bases and J 1 base, leaving 8 bases between the germline ends. CDR1 is SGHDT and CDR2 is YYEEEE in the germline V gene. The CDR3 reads CASSHLRNTGELFF. As DNA, the CDR3 is TGTGCCAGCAGCCACCTCAGGAACACCGGGGAGCTGTTTTTT.

This clone was picked up a small number of times. The chain has TRBV7-6 and TRBJ2-2; 8 positions agree with TRBD2. The CDR3 sequence is 17 residues long. The germline V gene encodes CDR1 SGHVS and CDR2 FNYEAQ. J gave up 4 bases and V 0 bases, and 7 bases lay outside the gene matches. The CDR3 loop is CASSLAPGAGGTGELFF. The CDR3 DNA reads as TGTGCCAGCAGCTTAGCGCCGGGGGCGGGGGGCACCGGGGAGCTGTTTTTT.